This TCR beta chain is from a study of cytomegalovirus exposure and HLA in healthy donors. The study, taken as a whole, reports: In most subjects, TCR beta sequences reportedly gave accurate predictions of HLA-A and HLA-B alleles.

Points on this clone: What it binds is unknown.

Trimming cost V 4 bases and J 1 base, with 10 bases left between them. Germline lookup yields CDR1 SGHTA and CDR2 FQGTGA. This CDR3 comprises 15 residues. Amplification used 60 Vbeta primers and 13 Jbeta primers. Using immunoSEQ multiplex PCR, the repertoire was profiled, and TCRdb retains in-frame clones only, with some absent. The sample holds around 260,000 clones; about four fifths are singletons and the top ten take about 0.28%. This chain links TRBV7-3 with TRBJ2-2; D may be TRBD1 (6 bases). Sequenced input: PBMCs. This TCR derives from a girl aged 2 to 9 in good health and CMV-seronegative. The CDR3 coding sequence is TGTGCCAGCAGCTCTTCGGGACAGAACACCGGGGAGCTGTTTTTT. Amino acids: CASSSSGQNTGELFF.